A selection of T cell receptor beta chains follows, all from one sample in a study of blood T cells in healthy people across ages. TCRdb reprocessed the 5' RACE reads via MiXCR and lists one record per CDR3 protein. The sample holds 1.5 million to 2 million distinct CDR3 sequences, roughly 27% seen once. Sequenced: blood. The receptors come from a woman aged 25 to 39 in good health. Each CDR3 is given with its conserved first and last residue. D genes are given only for firm matches. Size is stated for part of the rows, as once, few or many counts, or as a class when the clone is expanded.

TRBJ2-1 | TRBD2 | few | TRBV12-3/TRBV12-4 | TGTGCCAGCAGTTTAAAAGCTAGCGGGATGAATGAGCAGTTCTTC | CASSLKASGMNEQFF
TRBJ2-6 | - | - | TRBV5-5 | TGTGCCAGCAGCAGGCTGTTGGGCGTACTCTCTGGGGCCAACGTCCTGACTTTC | CASSRLLGVLSGANVLTF
TRBJ2-7 | - | few | TRBV7-2 | TGTGCCAGCAGCTCTCAGGGGCTCGGCTACGAGCAGTACTTC | CASSSQGLGYEQYF
TRBJ1-1 | - | - | TRBV20-1 | TGCAGTGCCCTGACCCCCGGAGGGACTGAAGCTTTCTTT | CSALTPGGTEAFF
TRBJ2-3 | - | - | TRBV24-1 | TGTGCCACCAGTGACCGGGGTGCAGATACGCAGTATTTT | CATSDRGADTQYF
TRBJ2-7 | - | few | TRBV20-1 | TGCAGTGCTAGACCCAAAGGGGGGCTGGGCACCTACGAGCAGTACTTC | CSARPKGGLGTYEQYF
TRBJ2-5 | - | - | TRBV6-5 | TGTGCCAGCAGTTTAACCCGCGGACTGTTGCCTTACAATGAGCAGTACTTC | CASSLTRGLLPYNEQYF
TRBJ1-2 | - | many | TRBV29-1 | TGCAGCACCCCCCGGGACACTAACTATGGCTACACCTTC | CSTPRDTNYGYTF
TRBJ1-6 | - | - | TRBV12-3/TRBV12-4 | TGTGCCAGCAGTTTAAGTCTCAGGGGCAATTCACCCCTCCACTTT | CASSLSLRGNSPLHF
TRBJ2-7 | - | - | TRBV10-3 | TGTGCCATCAGTGACAGAATGACCTACGAGCAGTACTTC | CAISDRMTYEQYF
TRBJ2-7 | - | many | TRBV12-3/TRBV12-4 | TGTGCCAGCAGCGGGACCTACGAGCAGTACTTC | CASSGTYEQYF
TRBJ2-7 | TRBD2 | - | TRBV6-1 | TGTGCCAGCAGTGAAGCGGGAGGGGCCCAGTACTTC | CASSEAGGAQYF
TRBJ2-7 | TRBD2 | - | TRBV5-1 | TGCGCCAGCAGCCTCAAGACCGGGACTTGCGGGAGCTCCTACGAGCAGGACTTC | CASSLKTGTCGSSYEQDF
TRBJ2-5 | - | - | TRBV5-1 | TGCGCCAGCAGGTTTAGCGTAGTAGAAGAGACCCAGTACTTC | CASRFSVVEETQYF
TRBJ1-1 | TRBD1 | few | TRBV12-3/TRBV12-4 | TGTGCCAGCAGTAACCGGGACAGCCCTAAAGCTTTCTTT | CASSNRDSPKAFF
TRBJ2-2 | - | - | TRBV12-3/TRBV12-4 | TGTGCCAGCCGATTAGGGCTGAACACCGGGGAGCTGTTTTTT | CASRLGLNTGELFF
TRBJ1-5 | - | few | TRBV2 | TGTGCCAGCAGTGATTCGACGGAGCACGATCAGCCCCAGCATTTT | CASSDSTEHDQPQHF
TRBJ2-3 | - | - | TRBV7-9 | TGTGCCAGCAGCTTAAACTGGAACACAGATACGCAGTATTTT | CASSLNWNTDTQYF
TRBJ1-3 | - | few | TRBV3-1 | TGTGCCAGCAGCCTGACGGCGGACGGAAACACCATATATTTT | CASSLTADGNTIYF
TRBJ2-6 | TRBD1 | - | TRBV29-1 | TGCAGCGCTGAACAGGGGGCGGTAGGGGCCAACGTCCTGACTTTC | CSAEQGAVGANVLTF
TRBJ2-3 | - | - | TRBV12-5 | TGTGCTAGTGGCCCTACCCCCACAGATACGCAGTATTTT | CASGPTPTDTQYF
TRBJ2-1 | TRBD1 | many | TRBV10-3 | TGTGCCATCAGGCCGGGGACAGGGACCAATGAGCAGTTCTTC | CAIRPGTGTNEQFF
TRBJ1-2 | TRBD1 | few | TRBV6-4 | TGTGCCAGCAGTGACGAACAGGGGATCGGGGTGAGCGGCTACACCTTC | CASSDEQGIGVSGYTF
TRBJ1-5 | TRBD1 | - | TRBV28 | TGTGCCAGCAACTTACTTCAGGGGGCTTCCAATCAGCCCCAGCATTTT | CASNLLQGASNQPQHF
TRBJ2-7 | TRBD1 | few | TRBV6-6 | TGTGCCAGCAGTTACGTTTCAGGACAGGGGCTCTACGAGCAGTACTTC | CASSYVSGQGLYEQYF
TRBJ2-7 | - | many | TRBV29-1 | TGCAGCGTTGAAGATCCGTATCGGAACGAGCAGTACTTC | CSVEDPYRNEQYF
TRBJ2-7 | TRBD2 | few | TRBV4-3 | TGCGCCAGCAGCCAAGAGGGGCAGCTAGCGGGAGTCTACGAGCAGTACTTC | CASSQEGQLAGVYEQYF
TRBJ2-7 | - | - | TRBV24-1 | TGTGCCACCAGTGATTCCCGACTAGAGTGGAATGAGCAGTACTTC | CATSDSRLEWNEQYF
TRBJ1-1 | - | many | TRBV3-1 | TGTGCCAGCAGCCAAGGAGACAGCAACACTGAAGCTTTCTTT | CASSQGDSNTEAFF
TRBJ2-3 | - | many | TRBV20-1 | TGCAGTGCCAGATTTAGTGGGGGCACAGATACGCAGTATTTT | CSARFSGGTDTQYF
TRBJ2-1 | - | many | TRBV6-2/TRBV6-3 | TGTGCCAGCAGTTACGGGCGGGCAGGGGGAGGCAATGAGCAGTTCTTC | CASSYGRAGGGNEQFF
TRBJ2-5 | - | - | TRBV7-2 | TGTGCCAGCAGCTTAAGTTCACGGAGCCAAGAGACCCAGTACTTC | CASSLSSRSQETQYF
TRBJ2-3 | - | - | TRBV5-5 | TGTGCCAGCAGCTGGGGACCGACCTGGACAGATACGCAGTATTTT | CASSWGPTWTDTQYF
TRBJ2-7 | - | - | TRBV7-9 | TGTGCCAGCAGCTTAGCATCCGGGATCCTGGGAGAGCAGTACTTC | CASSLASGILGEQYF
TRBJ1-6 | - | - | TRBV6-6 | TGTGCCAGCAGTTACAGCGCAGTCCCCGACTATAATTCACCCCTCCACTTT | CASSYSAVPDYNSPLHF
TRBJ2-4 | - | many | TRBV3-1 | TGTGCCAGCAGCCTCCAAGGGGGGATGGAAAACATTCAGTACTTC | CASSLQGGMENIQYF
TRBJ2-1 | - | many | TRBV10-3 | TGTGCCATCAGTGAGACGGGATACAATGAGCAGTTCTTC | CAISETGYNEQFF
TRBJ2-5 | TRBD2 | - | TRBV20-1 | TGCAGTGCTAGATCCTCTGGACTAGCGGGAGTATTAGAGACCCAGTACTTC | CSARSSGLAGVLETQYF
TRBJ2-2 | - | - | TRBV7-2 | TGTGCCAGCAGCTCATACGGGGAGCTGTTTTTT | CASSSYGELFF
TRBJ2-7 | - | - | TRBV13 | TGTGCCAGCAGCTTAGGTCGTGGGTCAACTTACGAGCAGTACTTC | CASSLGRGSTYEQYF
TRBJ2-6 | - | - | TRBV10-3 | TGTGCCATCAGTGAAGGGGTCTCTGGGGCCAACGTCCTGACTTTC | CAISEGVSGANVLTF
TRBJ1-2 | - | - | TRBV9 | TGTGCCAGCAGCGCTACATCGACAGTCTTCTATGGCTACACCTTC | CASSATSTVFYGYTF
TRBJ2-1 | TRBD1 | few | TRBV15 | TGTGCCACCAGCAGAGGGGACAGGGGGTGGAGTGAGCAGTTCTTC | CATSRGDRGWSEQFF
TRBJ1-4 | TRBD1 | - | TRBV5-1 | TGCGCCAGCAGCTTGGGGGCAGGGGGTGTTGAAAAACTGTTTTTT | CASSLGAGGVEKLFF
TRBJ2-3 | - | few | TRBV20-1 | TGCAGTGCCGGAAACCCCGACCACACAGATACGCAGTATTTT | CSAGNPDHTDTQYF
TRBJ2-7 | TRBD2 | - | TRBV6-2/TRBV6-3 | TGTGCCAGCAGTTACTCGTCCAGCGGGACGGCCTCTTCCTCCTACGAGCAGTACTTC | CASSYSSSGTASSSYEQYF
TRBJ2-4 | - | - | TRBV10-1 | TGCGCCAGCAGTGGGTCAATCGCGAGCGTGGCCAAAAACATTCAGTACTTC | CASSGSIASVAKNIQYF
TRBJ2-3 | - | many | TRBV7-6 | TGTGCCAGCAGCTTATCGGGGGAGGCAGATACGCAGTATTTT | CASSLSGEADTQYF
TRBJ2-7 | TRBD1 | - | TRBV4-3 | TGCGCCAGCAGCCGGGGGACAGGGGACGGTTACGAGCAGTACTTC | CASSRGTGDGYEQYF
TRBJ2-1 | TRBD1 | - | TRBV6-5 | TGTGCCAGCAGTTACTCGACGGACAGGGGAGCGGATGAGCAGTTCTTC | CASSYSTDRGADEQFF
TRBJ2-3 | TRBD2 | - | TRBV12-3/TRBV12-4 | TGTGCCAGCAGCCGGACTAGCGGGAGTGGCACAGATGCGCAGTATTTT | CASSRTSGSGTDAQYF
TRBJ2-3 | TRBD1 | - | TRBV5-1 | TGCGCCAGCAGCTTAAACCGGGACAGGGAACAAAATACGCAGTATTTT | CASSLNRDREQNTQYF
TRBJ2-1 | TRBD2 | - | TRBV7-2 | TGTGCCAGCAGCAAAGGGACTAGCGGTTACAATGAGCAGTTCTTC | CASSKGTSGYNEQFF
TRBJ2-4 | - | many | TRBV5-1 | TGCGCCAGCAGCTTGACCGGGACCAAAAACATTCAGTACTTC | CASSLTGTKNIQYF
TRBJ2-3 | TRBD1 | many | TRBV7-3 | TGTGCCAGCAGCCCACAGGGGGCTTTAGATACGCAGTATTTT | CASSPQGALDTQYF
TRBJ2-7 | - | many | TRBV5-1 | TGTGCCAGCAGCTCCGGACAGTCCTACGAGCAGTACTTC | CASSSGQSYEQYF
TRBJ2-7 | TRBD2 | many | TRBV6-5 | TGTGCCAGCAGTTCGGACGGGAGGGGGGACTACGAGCAGTACTTC | CASSSDGRGDYEQYF